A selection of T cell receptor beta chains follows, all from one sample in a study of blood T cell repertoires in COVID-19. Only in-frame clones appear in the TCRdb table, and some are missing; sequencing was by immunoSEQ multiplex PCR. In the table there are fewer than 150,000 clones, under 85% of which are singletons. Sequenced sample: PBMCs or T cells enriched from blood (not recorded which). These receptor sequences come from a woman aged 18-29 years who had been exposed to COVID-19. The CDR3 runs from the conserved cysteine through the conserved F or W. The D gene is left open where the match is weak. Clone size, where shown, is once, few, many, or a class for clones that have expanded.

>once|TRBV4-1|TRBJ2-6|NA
TGCGCCAGCAGCCAAGATTTGGTGGCGGCCGGGGCCAACGTCCTGACTTTC
CASSQDLVAAGANVLTF
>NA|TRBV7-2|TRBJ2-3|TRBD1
TGTGCCAGCAGCTTACCGTCCCCAAGGGGGCGGGGCACAGATACGCAGTATTTT
CASSLPSPRGRGTDTQYF
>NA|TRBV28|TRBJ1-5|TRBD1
TGTGCCAGCAGTTACCCGGGACAGGGTAGCAATCAGCCCCAGCATTTT
CASSYPGQGSNQPQHF
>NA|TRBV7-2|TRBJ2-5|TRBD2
TGTGCCAGCAGCTTAGCGACTAGCGGGAGGGCTGGACAGACCCAGTACTTC
CASSLATSGRAGQTQYF
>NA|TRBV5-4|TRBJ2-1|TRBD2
TGTGCCAGCACCTTCCAGACTAGCGGGAACAATGAGCAGTTCTTC
CASTFQTSGNNEQFF
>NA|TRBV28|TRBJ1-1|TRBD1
TGTGCCAGCAGTTTATGGGGACAGTTTACGGCTTTCTTT
CASSLWGQFTAFF
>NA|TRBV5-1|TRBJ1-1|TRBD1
TGCGCCAGCAGCGATGGACAGGGGAGTGCTGAAGCTTTCTTT
CASSDGQGSAEAFF
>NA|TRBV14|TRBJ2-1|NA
TGTGCCAGCAGCCAAGATCTCCAGCGCCAGCAGTTCTTC
CASSQDLQRQQFF
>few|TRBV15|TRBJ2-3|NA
TGTGCCACCAGCAGAGATAGGGGGGATACGCAGTATTTT
CATSRDRGDTQYF
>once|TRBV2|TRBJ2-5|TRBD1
TGTGCCAGCAGTGGCTCCAACAGGGGAGAGACCCAGTACTTC
CASSGSNRGETQYF
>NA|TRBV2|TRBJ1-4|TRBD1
TGTGCCAGCGAAACAGGGGGCTGGGAAAAACTGTTTTTT
CASETGGWEKLFF
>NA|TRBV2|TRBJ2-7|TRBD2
TGTGCCAGCAGAGAACTAGCGGAACACTACGAGCAGTACTTC
CASRELAEHYEQYF
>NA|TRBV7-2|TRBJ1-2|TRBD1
TGTGCCAGCAGCTTAGGTGGGGACAGGGGTAACTATGGCTACACCTTC
CASSLGGDRGNYGYTF
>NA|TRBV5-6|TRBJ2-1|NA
TGTGCCAGCAGTACTGGACAGCGCTCCTACAATGAGCAGTTCTTC
CASSTGQRSYNEQFF
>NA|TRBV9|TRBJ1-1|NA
TGTGCCAGCACTCAACAGTCCGGAGGTAACACTGAAGCTTTCTTT
CASTQQSGGNTEAFF
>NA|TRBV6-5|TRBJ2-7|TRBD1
TGTGCCAGCAGTTTCTACGGGACAGACTTTACCCAGCAGTACTTC
CASSFYGTDFTQQYF
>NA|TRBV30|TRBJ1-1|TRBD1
TGTGCCTGGGGTTGGATCGACAGGGCTGGTGAAGCTTTCTTT
CAWGWIDRAGEAFF
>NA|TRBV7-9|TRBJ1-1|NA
TGTGCCAGCAACGAACCGGGGGGCACGGTGAACACTGAAGCTTTCTTT
CASNEPGGTVNTEAFF
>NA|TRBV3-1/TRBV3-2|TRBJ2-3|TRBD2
TGTGCCAGCAGCCAACTAGCGGGAGGAGGTGATACGCAGTATTTT
CASSQLAGGGDTQYF
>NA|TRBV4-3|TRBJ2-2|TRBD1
TGCGCCAGCAGCCCCGGACAGGGGCCGTCCGGTGGGGAGCTGTTTTTT
CASSPGQGPSGGELFF
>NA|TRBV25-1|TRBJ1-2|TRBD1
TGTGCCAGCAGTGAGGCTGGACAGGTGGATTATGGCTACACCTTC
CASSEAGQVDYGYTF
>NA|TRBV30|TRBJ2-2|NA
TGTGCCTGGAGTGTATTCGACAGAACAAACACCGGGGAGCTGTTTTTT
CAWSVFDRTNTGELFF
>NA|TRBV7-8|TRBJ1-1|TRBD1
TGTGCCAGCAGCCCCCGGACCGGGACAGGTTCAAATGAAGCTTTCTTT
CASSPRTGTGSNEAFF
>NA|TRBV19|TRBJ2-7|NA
TGTGCCAGTAAGCAGGACTACGCATATAACGAGCAGTACTTC
CASKQDYAYNEQYF
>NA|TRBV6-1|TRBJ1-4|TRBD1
TGTGCCAGCAGTGAAGGGGGACAGGGGGTTGAAAAACTGTTTTTT
CASSEGGQGVEKLFF
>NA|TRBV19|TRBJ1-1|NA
TGTGCCAGTAGTATACAGGGCACTGAAGCTTTCTTT
CASSIQGTEAFF
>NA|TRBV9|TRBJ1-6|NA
TGTGCCAGCAGCGTAGCTAGGGGCGCAAAGAATTCACCCCTCCACTTT
CASSVARGAKNSPLHF
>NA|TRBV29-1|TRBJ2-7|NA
TGCAGCGTCCTAAGCAGGGGATCGTACGAGCAGTACTTC
CSVLSRGSYEQYF
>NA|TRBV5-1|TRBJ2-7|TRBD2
TGCGCCAGCAGCGCGGGACTAGCTGTCGAGCAGTACTTC
CASSAGLAVEQYF
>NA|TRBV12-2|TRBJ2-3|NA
TGTGCAAGTCGCTTAGGCGGGAGAGGGACAGATACGCAGTATTTT
CASRLGGRGTDTQYF
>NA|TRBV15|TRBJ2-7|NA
TGTGCCACCAGCAGAGATAGTTTGGAGTCTCACGAGCAGTACTTC
CATSRDSLESHEQYF
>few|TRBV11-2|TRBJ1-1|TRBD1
TGTGCCAGCAGCAGCCGACAGGGAGGTAACACTGAAGCTTTCTTT
CASSSRQGGNTEAFF
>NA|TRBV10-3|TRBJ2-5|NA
TGTGCCATCAGTGAGAGACAACAAGAGACCCAGTACTTC
CAISERQQETQYF
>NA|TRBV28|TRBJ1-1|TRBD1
TGTGCCAGCAGTCACAGGGGTAGCACTGAAGCTTTCTTT
CASSHRGSTEAFF
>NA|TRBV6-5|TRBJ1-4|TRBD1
TGTGCCAGCTTAACCGGACAGGGTGAGGGTGAAAAACTGTTTTTT
CASLTGQGEGEKLFF
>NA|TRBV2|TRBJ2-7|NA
TGTGCCAGCAGTGTTCCAGCCTACGAGCAGTACTTC
CASSVPAYEQYF
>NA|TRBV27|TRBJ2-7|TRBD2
TGTGCCAGCAGTCCCCCCCCAGGGAGGGCTTACGAGCAGTACTTC
CASSPPPGRAYEQYF
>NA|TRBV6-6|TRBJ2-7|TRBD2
TGTGCCAGCAGCCCGAAGACTAGCGGGAGGCAGGAGCAGTACTTC
CASSPKTSGRQEQYF
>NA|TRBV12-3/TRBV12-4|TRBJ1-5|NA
TGTGCCAGCAGTTTAGAGGGGGATCAGCCCCAGCATTTT
CASSLEGDQPQHF
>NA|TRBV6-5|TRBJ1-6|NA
TGTGCCAGCAGCCTGTCGGGGGAACGGGATTCACCCCTCCACTTT
CASSLSGERDSPLHF
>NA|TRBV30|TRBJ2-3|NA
TGTGCCTGGAGTGTACTTTTAGCCCCAGATACGCAGTATTTT
CAWSVLLAPDTQYF
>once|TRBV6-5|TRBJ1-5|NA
TGTGCCAGCAGGGACAACCTCTATAGCAATCAGCCCCAGCATTTT
CASRDNLYSNQPQHF
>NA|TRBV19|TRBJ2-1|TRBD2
TGTGCCAGTAGTCCGGGAGGGCCCTTAAATGAGCAGTTCTTC
CASSPGGPLNEQFF
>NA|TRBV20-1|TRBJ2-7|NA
TGCAGTGCTAGTGAACCATTAAGGGAGCGGACCTACGAGCAGTACTTC
CSASEPLRERTYEQYF
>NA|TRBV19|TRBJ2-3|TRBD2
TGTGCCAGTAGTCCCCGGCTAGCGGGATACACAGATACGCAGTATTTT
CASSPRLAGYTDTQYF